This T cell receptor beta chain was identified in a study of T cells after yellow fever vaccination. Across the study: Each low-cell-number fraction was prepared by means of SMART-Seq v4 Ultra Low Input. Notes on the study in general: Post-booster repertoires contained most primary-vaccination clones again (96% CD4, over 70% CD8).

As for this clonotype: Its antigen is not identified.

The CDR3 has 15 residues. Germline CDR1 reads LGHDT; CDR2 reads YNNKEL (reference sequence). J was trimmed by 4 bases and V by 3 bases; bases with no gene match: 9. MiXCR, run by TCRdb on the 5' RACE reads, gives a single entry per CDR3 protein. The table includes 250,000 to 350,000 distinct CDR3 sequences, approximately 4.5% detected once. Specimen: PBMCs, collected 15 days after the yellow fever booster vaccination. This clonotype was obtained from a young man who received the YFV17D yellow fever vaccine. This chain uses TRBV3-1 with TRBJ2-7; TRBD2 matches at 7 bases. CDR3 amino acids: CASSQDGTNYYEQYF. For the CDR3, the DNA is TGTGCCAGCAGCCAGGACGGGACTAATTATTACGAGCAGTACTTC.